This T cell receptor beta chain was retrieved from a study of identical twins. Study findings and constraints: Analyses of zero insertions could, in part, be confounded by invariant MAIT and iNKT cells. Among beta out-of-frame sequences, excess sharing between twins appeared weaker. Among monozygotic twins, out-of-frame TCR alpha sharing exceeded what models predicted.

This clonotype was counted many times. Its antigen remains unidentified. TCRdb reanalysed the 5' RACE reads using MiXCR and keeps one entry per CDR3 protein. The sample yields around 480,000 distinct CDR3 sequences, 14% seen once. These data also formed part of another study, on yellow fever vaccine responses in identical twins. That source reports: Twins' vaccine T cell responses reportedly seemed partly convergent and partly personalized.

This sequence originates from a young woman in good health. The sequenced sample was CD4+ T cells sorted from blood.

CDR3 in DNA: TGCGCCAGCAGCTTGGGGCAGGGGCCTGAAGCTTTCTTT. This encodes CASSLGQGPEAFF. This chain joins TRBV5-1 and TRBJ1-1, with a weak D call TRBD1 (6 bases). Germline lookup yields CDR1 SGHRS and CDR2 YFSETQ. The CDR3 runs to 13 residues. V was shortened by 0 bases and J by 6 bases, with 9 bases between the two germline ends.